A single sample gave rise to the 13 T cell receptor beta chains below, sequenced in a study of cytomegalovirus exposure and HLA in healthy donors. Use of 60 Vbeta and 13 Jbeta primers characterized the PCR. Produced via immunoSEQ multiplex PCR; TCRdb's table is partial and in-frame only. The data hold approximately 140,000 clones, with 65% to 80% observed a single time. Sequencing used PBMCs. All receptors come from a middle-aged woman in good health and CMV-seronegative.

V gene TRBV7-8 combines with J gene TRBJ1-5; D might be TRBD1 (6 bases). The germline V gene has CDR1 SGHVS and CDR2 FQNEAQ. Trimming took off 5 bases at V and 6 bases at J, with 14 bases between the two ends. The CDR3 loop spans 14 amino acids. CDR3 protein: CASSPPGVAQPQHF. CDR3 bases: TGTGCCAGCAGCCCCCCAGGGGTGGCTCAGCCCCAGCATTTT. The entire variable domain, with the rest obtained from reference TRBV7-8 and TRBJ1-5, is as follows: GAGVSQSPRYKVAKRGQDVALRCDPISGHVSLFWYQQALGQGPEFLTYFQNEAQLDKSGLPSDRFFAERPEGSVSTLKIQRTQQEDSAVYLCASSPPGVAQPQHFGDGTRLSIL.

About this clone itself: The sample carries other DNA sequences with the same CDR3. This chain links TRBV7-6 with TRBJ1-4; D is unclear. There are 14 residues in the CDR3. V lost 3 bases and J lost 5, with 10 bases in between. Germline lookup yields CDR1 SGHVS and CDR2 FNYEAQ. This CDR3 reads CASSFSGSNEKLFF. The CDR3 DNA reads as TGTGCCAGCAGCTTTTCCGGGTCCAATGAAAAACTGTTTTTT.

The J gene is TRBJ2-7, the V gene TRBV30, with 9 nucleotides matching TRBD1. Germline CDR1 and CDR2: GTSNPN and SVGIG (reference sequence). Trimming took 2 bases from V and 3 from J; bases not matched to a gene: 2. The CDR3 is 13 amino acids. The CDR3 protein is CAWSRQGGYEQYF. In DNA form, the CDR3 reads TGTGCCTGGAGTCGACAGGGGGGCTACGAGCAGTACTTC.

The rearrangement joins TRBV29-1 to TRBJ2-5, with TRBD2 matching over 7 bases. The CDR3 is 14 residues long. Germline CDR1 reads SQVTM; CDR2 reads ANQGSEA. V gave up 7 bases and J gave up 5 bases; unmatched junction bases: 13. CDR3 protein: CSGGWVSRGETQYF. In DNA form, the CDR3 reads TGCAGCGGGGGATGGGTTTCGCGGGGGGAGACCCAGTACTTC.

About this clone: An end of the junction does not agree with germline; a read error may underlie this. The rearrangement links TRBV28 to TRBJ2-6, with D possibly matching TRBD1 (5 bases). The germline gives CDR1 MDHEN, CDR2 SYDVKM. The CDR3 spans 17 residues. The CDR3 spells CASREPQGASGANGLTF. The CDR3 DNA follows: TGTGCCAGCAGGGAACCCCAGGGCGCGTCTGGGGCCAACGGCCTGACTTTC.

This rearrangement joins TRBV7-9 to TRBJ1-1; 7 bases match TRBD1. J gave up 0 bases and V 5 bases, and 9 bases lay outside the gene matches. Germline CDR1 reads SEHNR; CDR2 reads FQNEAQ (reference sequence). CDR3 length: 16 residues. The CDR3 coding sequence is TGTGCCAGCAGCCGAGGGACAGTTACATTGAACACTGAAGCTTTCTTT. This sequence encodes CASSRGTVTLNTEAFF.

The chain employs TRBV2 and TRBJ2-7; 9 positions agree with TRBD1. The V gene's germline CDR1 is SNHLY and CDR2 FYNNEI. This CDR3 has 19 amino acids. After removal of 3 bases from V and 2 bases from J, the junction contained 17 bases not matched to a gene. The CDR3 spells CASSDAGQGRTPAAYEQYF. Written as DNA, the CDR3 is TGTGCCAGCAGTGACGCGGGACAGGGAAGAACCCCAGCCGCCTACGAGCAGTACTTC.

The V and J genes are TRBV2 and TRBJ1-5, with D perhaps TRBD1 (5 bases). The germline gives CDR1 SNHLY, CDR2 FYNNEI. Between the trimmed V and J ends, which lost 6 bases and 0 bases, there was a span of 6 bases. This CDR3 has 13 amino acids. The CDR3 DNA reads TGTGCCAGCAGCAGGGATAGCAATCAGCCCCAGCATTTT. Its translation: CASSRDSNQPQHF.

The chain is built from TRBV19 and TRBJ2-3; D remains ambiguous. This CDR3 has 14 amino acids. Germline V lookup: CDR1 LNHDA, CDR2 SQIVND (reference sequence). V was cut by 0 bases and J by 1 base, with 5 bases left in between. The CDR3 nucleotides are TGTGCCAGTAGTATAGATGGGCGCACAGATACGCAGTATTTT. Translated, it gives CASSIDGRTDTQYF.

This clone was counted between two and nine times. The CDR3 nucleotides read TGTGCCAGCAGTTTATCAAAGACGGCTAGCGGGATGTACAATGAGCAGTTCTTC. Translating gives CASSLSKTASGMYNEQFF. The V call is TRBV27, the J call TRBJ2-1, with 9 bases lining up with TRBD2. J gave up 4 bases and V 0 bases, and 10 bases lay outside the gene matches. This CDR3 is 18 amino acids long. Looked up from germline, CDR1 is MNHEY and CDR2 is SMNVEV (reference sequence).

V usage is TRBV28 and J usage is TRBJ1-2; 10 nucleotides align to TRBD1. In germline, CDR1 is MDHEN, CDR2 SYDVKM. The ends lost 4 bases at V and 8 bases at J; junction bases unmatched: 10. The CDR3 contains 15 residues. For the CDR3, the DNA is TGTGCCAGCAGTTCCCCGACAGGGGGCGCGGGAGGCTACACCTTC. It specifies CASSSPTGGAGGYTF.

This chain uses TRBV29-1 with TRBJ2-1; D is perhaps TRBD2 (6 bases). Trimming stripped 7 bases from V and 7 bases from J, with 23 bases between. The CDR3 extends over 15 amino acids. The germline V gene has CDR1 SQVTM and CDR2 ANQGSEA. CDR3 residues: CSAQGAGPGGNEQFF. CDR3 sequence (DNA): TGCAGCGCCCAAGGGGCAGGACCTGGGGGGAATGAGCAGTTCTTC.

This CDR3 reads CASSPSGTGGFETQYF. CDR3 coding DNA: TGTGCCAGCAGTCCCTCCGGGACAGGGGGCTTTGAGACCCAGTACTTC. The chain carries TRBV27 and TRBJ2-5; 12 bases are shared with TRBD1. The germline V gene encodes CDR1 MNHEY and CDR2 SMNVEV (reference sequence). The CDR3 has 16 amino acids. V shed 5 bases, J shed 5 bases, and the junction held 9 bases outside the gene matches.